The 9 T cell receptor beta chains reported below all come from one sample, sequenced in a study of blood T cell repertoires in COVID-19 (TCRdb year 2020). Receptors were amplified or captured by the immunoSEQ multiplex PCR assay. Sourced from immuneACCESS, this table was stored by TCRdb with only in-frame sequences that have V and J called. A share of the clones is absent; for the studies checked, an unresolved V gene accounts for under half, and the remainder has no known explanation. A total of under 75,000 clones appear in this sample, roughly 81% of them only once. 15% to 19% of the sample belongs to the ten largest clones. Sequencing used peripheral blood. These receptors all stem from a man older than 75 with acute or convalescent COVID-19.

The chain is built from TRBV18 and TRBJ2-5; a possible D gene is TRBD1 (5 bases). CDR3 length equals 13 residues. Germline lookup yields CDR1 KGHSH and CDR2 LQKENI. Trimming pared 3 bases from V and 3 bases from J, leaving 8 bases between. This CDR3 reads CASSPAGKETQYF. The CDR3 nucleotides are TGTGCCAGCTCACCGGCAGGGAAAGAGACCCAGTACTTC.

The V and J genes are TRBV4-2 and TRBJ2-7; TRBD2 might be the D (5 bases). CDR1 is LGHNA, CDR2 YNFKEQ, per germline. This CDR3 contains 15 residues. Trimming left V 1 base short and J 2 bases short, with 12 bases between. This CDR3 reads CASSQGLGSAYEQYF. The CDR3 DNA follows: TGTGCCAGCAGCCAAGGCTTGGGTAGCGCCTACGAGCAGTACTTC.

The genes are TRBV7-6 and TRBJ2-1; maybe TRBD2 (5 bases). CDR1 SGHVS and CDR2 FNYEAQ come from the germline V gene. The V gene lost 3 bases and the J gene lost 6 bases, with 12 bases spanning the gap. The CDR3 sequence is 14 residues long. In nucleotides, the CDR3 is TGTGCCAGCAGCTTTCGAGGGAGCATCAATGAGCAGTTCTTC. Amino acids: CASSFRGSINEQFF.

This clone has a handful of counts. The chain recombines TRBV24-1 with TRBJ1-5, with a weak D call TRBD1 (5 bases). The CDR3 sequence is 15 residues long. Between the trimmed V and J ends, which lost 3 bases and 5 bases, there was a span of 13 bases. Germline CDR1 is KGHDR and CDR2 is SFDVKD. The CDR3 reads CATSDPQGTDQPQHF. The CDR3 DNA reads as TGTGCCACCAGTGATCCTCAGGGAACGGATCAGCCCCAGCATTTT.

To note about this clone: The identical CDR3 is also encoded by other nucleotide sequences in the sample. The chain uses TRBV4-2 and TRBJ1-2, with 7 bases that match TRBD1. The CDR3 is 15 residues long. CDR1 is LGHNA and CDR2 is YNFKEQ in the germline V gene. The trim removed 3 bases at V and 0 bases at J, leaving 4 bases unmatched. The CDR3 loop reads CASSQDGTANYGYTF. The CDR3 nucleotides read TGTGCCAGCAGCCAGGACGGGACAGCTAACTATGGCTACACCTTC.

The chain uses TRBV5-8 and TRBJ1-2, with a tentative D call TRBD1 (5 bases). Trimming stripped 2 bases from V and 4 bases from J, with 9 bases between. This CDR3 comprises 13 residues. CDR1 is SGHTS and CDR2 is YDEGEE in the germline V gene. The CDR3 region is CASSFGASYGYTF. The CDR3 DNA follows: TGTGCCAGCAGCTTTGGGGCTAGCTATGGCTACACCTTC.

This CDR3 reads CATSGGGGTYEQYF. DNA of the CDR3: TGTGCCACCAGCGGAGGCGGGGGAACCTACGAGCAGTACTTC. The chain links TRBV15 to TRBJ2-7; 7 nucleotides match TRBD2. Trimming took 5 bases from V and 2 from J; bases not matched to a gene: 6. Germline V gives CDR1 LNHNV, CDR2 YYDKDF (reference sequence). This CDR3 spans 14 amino acids.

CDR3 bases: TGTGCCAGCAGCTTAACGTTGGCGGGTGAAGCTTTCTTT. Translated, it gives CASSLTLAGEAFF. The chain links TRBV7-3 to TRBJ1-1; D gene uncertain. The CDR3 is 13 amino acids. Germline V gene sequence: CDR1 SGHTA, CDR2 FQGTGA. Trimming cost V 0 bases and J 7 bases, with 9 bases left between them.

This clone came up once. This rearrangement joins TRBV30 to TRBJ2-3; 8 nucleotides align to TRBD2. The CDR3 contains 15 residues. The junction had 12 bases not matched to a gene; V was cut back by 4 bases and J by 6 bases. Per the germline V gene, CDR1 is GTSNPN and CDR2 is SVGIG (reference sequence). For the CDR3, the DNA is TGTGCCTGGACTAGCGGGCGGGGGTTTGGGGATACGCAGTATTTT. Amino acid sequence: CAWTSGRGFGDTQYF.